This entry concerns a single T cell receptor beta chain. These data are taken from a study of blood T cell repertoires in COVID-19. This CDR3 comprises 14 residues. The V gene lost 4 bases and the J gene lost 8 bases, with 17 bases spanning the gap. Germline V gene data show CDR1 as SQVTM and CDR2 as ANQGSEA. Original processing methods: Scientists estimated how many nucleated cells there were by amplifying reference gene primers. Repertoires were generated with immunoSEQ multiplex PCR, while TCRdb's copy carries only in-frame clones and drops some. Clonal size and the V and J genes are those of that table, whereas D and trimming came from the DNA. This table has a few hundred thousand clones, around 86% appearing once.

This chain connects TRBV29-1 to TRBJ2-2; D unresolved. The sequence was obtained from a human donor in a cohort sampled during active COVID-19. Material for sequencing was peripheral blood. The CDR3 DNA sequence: TGCAGCGTTGCGATGCCGTCAGGATCTGGGGAGCTGTTTTTT. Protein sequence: CSVAMPSGSGELFF.